This T cell receptor beta chain appears in the sequencing data of a study of Graves' ophthalmopathy and Graves' hyperthyroidism. General study points: Among thyroid clonotypes expanded above 0.001 frequency, most also appeared in blood.

The CDR3 covers 13 residues. With V trimmed by 0 bases and J by 7 bases, 3 bases remained unmatched. Germline assignment: CDR1 SGHRS and CDR2 YFSETQ. A word on this clonotype: Its antigen is unknown.

The study amplified TCR beta CDR3 regions using RNA transcripts. HTBI-primed first-round RT-PCR preceded second-round multiplex PCR. TCRdb processed the multiplex PCR reads anew with MiXCR; each CDR3 protein has one entry. The sample has around 660,000 distinct CDR3 sequences, under 50% seen once. Diagnosis was based on clinical symptoms, serum thyroxine, TRAb, thyroid ultrasound and orbital computed tomography. The receptor was derived from an adult man with Graves' ophthalmopathy. The sequencing input was peripheral blood. The genes are TRBV5-1 and TRBJ2-7; 8 bases are shared with TRBD1. The CDR3 DNA reads TGCGCCAGCAGCTTGGACAGGGGGAATGAGCAGTACTTC. This sequence encodes CASSLDRGNEQYF.